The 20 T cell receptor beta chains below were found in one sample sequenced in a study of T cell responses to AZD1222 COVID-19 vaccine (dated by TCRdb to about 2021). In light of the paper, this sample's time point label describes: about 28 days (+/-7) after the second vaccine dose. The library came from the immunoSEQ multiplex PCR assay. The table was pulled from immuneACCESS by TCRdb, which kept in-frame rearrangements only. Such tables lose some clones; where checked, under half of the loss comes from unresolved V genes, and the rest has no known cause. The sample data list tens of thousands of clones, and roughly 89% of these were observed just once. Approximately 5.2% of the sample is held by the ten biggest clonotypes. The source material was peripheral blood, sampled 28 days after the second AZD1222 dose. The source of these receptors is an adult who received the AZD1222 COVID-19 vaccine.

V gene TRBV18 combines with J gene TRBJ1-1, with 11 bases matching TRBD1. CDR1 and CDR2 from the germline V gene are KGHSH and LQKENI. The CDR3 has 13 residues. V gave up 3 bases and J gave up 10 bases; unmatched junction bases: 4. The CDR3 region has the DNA TGTGCCAGCTCACCCGGACAGGGGGCAACAGCTTTCTTT. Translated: CASSPGQGATAFF.

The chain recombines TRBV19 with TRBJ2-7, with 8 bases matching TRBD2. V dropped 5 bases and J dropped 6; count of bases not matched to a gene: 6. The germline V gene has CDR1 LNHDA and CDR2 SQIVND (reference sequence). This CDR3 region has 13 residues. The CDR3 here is CASSAARGVEQYF. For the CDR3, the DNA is TGTGCCAGTAGTGCGGCGCGGGGGGTCGAGCAGTACTTC.

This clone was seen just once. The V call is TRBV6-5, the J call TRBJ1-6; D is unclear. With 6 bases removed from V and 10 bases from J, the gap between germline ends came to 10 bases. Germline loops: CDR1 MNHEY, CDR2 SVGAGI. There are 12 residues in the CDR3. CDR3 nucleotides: TGTGCCAGCAGAGACACACACTCACCCCTCCACTTT. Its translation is CASRDTHSPLHF.

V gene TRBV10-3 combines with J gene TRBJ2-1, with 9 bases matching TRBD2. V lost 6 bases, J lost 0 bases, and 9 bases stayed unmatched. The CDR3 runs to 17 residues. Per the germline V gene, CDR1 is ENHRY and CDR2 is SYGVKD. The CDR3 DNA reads TGTGCCATCAGCTACCGTAGCGGGGGAGTCTCCTACAATGAGCAGTTCTTC. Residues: CAISYRSGGVSYNEQFF.

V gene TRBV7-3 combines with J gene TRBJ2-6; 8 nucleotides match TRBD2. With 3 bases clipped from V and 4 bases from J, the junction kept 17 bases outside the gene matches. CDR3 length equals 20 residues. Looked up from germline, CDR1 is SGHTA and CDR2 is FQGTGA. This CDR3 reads CASSLGAGGPTTSGANVLTF. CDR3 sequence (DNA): TGTGCCAGCAGCTTGGGCGCGGGGGGCCCCACAACCTCCGGGGCCAACGTCCTGACTTTC.

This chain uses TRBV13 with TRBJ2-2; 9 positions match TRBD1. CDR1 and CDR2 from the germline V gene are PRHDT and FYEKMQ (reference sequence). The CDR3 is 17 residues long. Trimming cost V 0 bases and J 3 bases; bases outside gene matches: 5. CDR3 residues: CASSLGYRGRDTGELFF. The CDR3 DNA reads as TGTGCCAGCAGCTTAGGATACAGGGGGCGCGACACCGGGGAGCTGTTTTTT.

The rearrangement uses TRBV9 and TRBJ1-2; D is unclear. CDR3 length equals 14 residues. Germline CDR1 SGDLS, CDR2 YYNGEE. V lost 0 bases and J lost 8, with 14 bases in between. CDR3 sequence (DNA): TGTGCCAGCAGCGTAGACCAACCTCCGCGGGGCTACACCTTC. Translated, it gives CASSVDQPPRGYTF.

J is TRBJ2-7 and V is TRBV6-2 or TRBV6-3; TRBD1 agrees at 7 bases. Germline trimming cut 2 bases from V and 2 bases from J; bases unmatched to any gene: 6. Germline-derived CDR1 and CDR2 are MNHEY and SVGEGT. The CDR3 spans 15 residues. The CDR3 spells CASSYVPGGTYEQYF. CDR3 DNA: TGTGCCAGCAGTTACGTGCCAGGGGGTACCTACGAGCAGTACTTC.

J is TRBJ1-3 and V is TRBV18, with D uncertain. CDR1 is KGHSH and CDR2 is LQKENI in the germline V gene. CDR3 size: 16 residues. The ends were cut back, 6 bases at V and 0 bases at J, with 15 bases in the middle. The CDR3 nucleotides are TGTGCCAGCTCCCCCACGACGGAGGACTCTGGAAACACCATATATTTT. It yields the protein CASSPTTEDSGNTIYF.

CDR3 loop: CASSGDFRGTTDTQYF. CDR3 DNA: TGTGCCAGCAGCGGGGATTTTCGGGGGACCACAGATACGCAGTATTTT. The chain recombines TRBV9 with TRBJ2-3, with D perhaps matching TRBD2 (6 bases). CDR3 length: 16 residues. Trimming pared 3 bases from V and 2 bases from J, leaving 16 bases between. Germline CDR1 and CDR2: SGDLS and YYNGEE.

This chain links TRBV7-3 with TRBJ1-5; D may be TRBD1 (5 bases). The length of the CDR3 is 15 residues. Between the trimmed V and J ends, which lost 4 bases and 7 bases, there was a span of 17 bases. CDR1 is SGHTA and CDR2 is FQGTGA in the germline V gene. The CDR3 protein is CASSSRWQGEQPQHF. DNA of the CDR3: TGTGCCAGCAGCTCCCGGTGGCAGGGTGAACAGCCCCAGCATTTT.

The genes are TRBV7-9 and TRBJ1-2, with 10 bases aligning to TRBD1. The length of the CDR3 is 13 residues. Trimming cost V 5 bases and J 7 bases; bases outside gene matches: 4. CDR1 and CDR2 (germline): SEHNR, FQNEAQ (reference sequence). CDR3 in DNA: TGTGCCAGCAGCCGACAGGGGGCGGGTGGCTACACCTTC. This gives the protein CASSRQGAGGYTF.

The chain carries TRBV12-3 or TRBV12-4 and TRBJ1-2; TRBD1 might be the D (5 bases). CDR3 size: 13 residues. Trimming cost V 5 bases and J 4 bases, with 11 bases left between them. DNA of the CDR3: TGTGCCAGCAGTCCAACGGGGGTCTATGGCTACACCTTC. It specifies CASSPTGVYGYTF.

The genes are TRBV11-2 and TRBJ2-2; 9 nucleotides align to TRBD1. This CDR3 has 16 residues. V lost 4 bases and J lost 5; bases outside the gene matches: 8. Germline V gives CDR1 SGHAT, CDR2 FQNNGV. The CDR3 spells CASSYRDRVGTGELFF. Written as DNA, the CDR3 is TGTGCCAGCAGCTACCGGGACAGGGTAGGGACCGGGGAGCTGTTTTTT.

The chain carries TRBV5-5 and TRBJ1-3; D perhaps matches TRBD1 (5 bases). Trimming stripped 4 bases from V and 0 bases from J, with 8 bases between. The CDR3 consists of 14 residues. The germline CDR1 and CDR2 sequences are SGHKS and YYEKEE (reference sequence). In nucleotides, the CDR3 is TGTGCCAGCAGCCCGGGGGGCTCTGGAAACACCATATATTTT. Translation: CASSPGGSGNTIYF.

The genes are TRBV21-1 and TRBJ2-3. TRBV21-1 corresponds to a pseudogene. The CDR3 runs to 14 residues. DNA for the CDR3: TGTGTCCCAGCAGAGCGACAATGCGAAGATACGCAGTATTTT. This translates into CVPAERQCEDTQYF.

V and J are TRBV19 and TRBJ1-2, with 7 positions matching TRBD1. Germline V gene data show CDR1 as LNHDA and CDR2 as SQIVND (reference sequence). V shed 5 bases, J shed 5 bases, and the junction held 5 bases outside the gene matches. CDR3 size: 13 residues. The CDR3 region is CASSWTGEYGYTF. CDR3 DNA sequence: TGTGCCAGTAGTTGGACAGGAGAGTATGGCTACACCTTC.

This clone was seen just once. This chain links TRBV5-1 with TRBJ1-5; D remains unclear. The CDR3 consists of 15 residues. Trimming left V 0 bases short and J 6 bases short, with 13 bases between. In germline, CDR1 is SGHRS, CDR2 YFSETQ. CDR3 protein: CASSLGNTPGQPQHF. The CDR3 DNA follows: TGCGCCAGCAGCTTGGGAAACACGCCTGGTCAGCCCCAGCATTTT. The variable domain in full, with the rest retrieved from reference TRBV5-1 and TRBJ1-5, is KAGVTQTPRYLIKTRGQQVTLSCSPISGHRSVSWYQQTPGQGLQFLFEYFSETQRNKGNFPGRFSGRQFSNSRSEMNVSTLELGDSALYLCASSLGNTPGQPQHFGDGTRLSIL.

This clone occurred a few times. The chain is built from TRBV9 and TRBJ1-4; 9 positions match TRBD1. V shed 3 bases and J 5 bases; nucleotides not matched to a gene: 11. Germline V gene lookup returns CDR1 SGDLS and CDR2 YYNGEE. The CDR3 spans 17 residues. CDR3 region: CASSAVAPGQGNEKLFF. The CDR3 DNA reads TGTGCCAGCAGCGCGGTAGCTCCGGGACAGGGAAATGAAAAACTGTTTTTT.

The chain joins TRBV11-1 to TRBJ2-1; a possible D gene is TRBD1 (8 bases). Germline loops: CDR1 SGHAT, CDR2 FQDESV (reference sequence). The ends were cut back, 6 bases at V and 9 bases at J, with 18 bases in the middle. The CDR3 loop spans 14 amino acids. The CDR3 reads CASSPYTGGGEQFF. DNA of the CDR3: TGTGCCAGCAGTCCCTATACAGGGGGGGGTGAGCAGTTCTTC.